A selection of T cell receptor beta chains follows, all from one sample in a study of early T cells in non-severe SARS-CoV-2 infection. TCRdb called the 5' RACE reads again in MiXCR, with one record for every CDR3 protein. The repertoire holds tens of thousands of distinct CDR3 sequences, with roughly 9% as singletons. Sample: whole blood, taken at baseline. The receptors shown here come from an adult who was a healthcare worker with PCR-confirmed SARS-CoV-2 infection or an uninfected control (not recorded which). CDR3s include the opening cysteine and the closing phenylalanine or tryptophan. Each record gives: V gene, J gene, CDR3 protein.

>TRBV9|TRBJ1-1
CASSQRDDTQAFF
>TRBV6-2/TRBV6-3|TRBJ2-2
CASSYSVGGAGELFF
>TRBV29-1|TRBJ1-5
CSASTGGNNQPQHF
>TRBV27|TRBJ2-3
CASSSSSTDTQYF
>TRBV4-1|TRBJ1-2
CASSQGAPFGGYTF
>TRBV18|TRBJ2-3
CASSPLQGGDTQYF
>TRBV7-2|TRBJ2-3
CASSSPQGLSDTQYF
>TRBV20-1|TRBJ2-1
CSARVFVPAAYNEQFF
>TRBV4-1|TRBJ1-1
CASSRLRYSGRRVRTEAFF
>TRBV6-6|TRBJ1-4
CASRRGRDEKLFF
>TRBV20-1|TRBJ2-3
CSARVLAGVVSDTQYF
>TRBV6-6|TRBJ2-1
CASSSQRSSYNEQFF
>TRBV29-1|TRBJ2-3
CSGRRADTQYF
>TRBV9|TRBJ2-3
CASSVGIGQNTQYF
>TRBV5-5|TRBJ1-1
CASSGQRPEAFF
>TRBV9|TRBJ2-7
CASNPGAGDEQYF
>TRBV4-1|TRBJ2-6
CASSHSSGANVLTF
>TRBV12-3/TRBV12-4|TRBJ2-5
CASSLNHGETQYF
>TRBV5-1|TRBJ2-1
CASSLESLTYNEQFF
>TRBV20-1|TRBJ2-7
CSALPDGWLAGLISYEQYF
>TRBV12-3/TRBV12-4|TRBJ2-5
CASSFILRTETQYF
>TRBV5-4|TRBJ2-1
CASRPRGLGSYNEQFF
>TRBV29-1|TRBJ2-2
CSVSGGTNTGELFF
>TRBV6-5|TRBJ2-4
CASSVTGTGKNIQYF
>TRBV27|TRBJ2-4
CASTHTGGPVGIQYF
>TRBV20-1|TRBJ2-6
CSARSGASGANVLTF
>TRBV7-3|TRBJ2-5
CASSLTQGTTQYF
>TRBV12-3/TRBV12-4|TRBJ2-2
CASRPASAGELFF
>TRBV30|TRBJ1-5
CAWSSREYQPQHF
>TRBV2|TRBJ2-4
CASSRNQEPNIQYF
>TRBV4-3|TRBJ1-5
CASSQAFGQPQHF
>TRBV12-3/TRBV12-4|TRBJ2-1
CASSPPRGLAGGPLWNEQFF
>TRBV6-2/TRBV6-3|TRBJ2-3
CASSSTDTQYF
>TRBV12-3/TRBV12-4|TRBJ2-7
CASSLFREQYF
>TRBV11-2|TRBJ2-3
CASSQTGGGTDTQYF
>TRBV7-9|TRBJ2-5
CASSLALATQETQYF
>TRBV11-2|TRBJ1-2
CASSFRDRNRYTF
>TRBV2|TRBJ2-7
CASLWTGQSSSYEQYF
>TRBV6-2/TRBV6-3|TRBJ2-6
CASGGPPSGANVLTF
>TRBV11-3|TRBJ2-2
CASSSRAGHTGELFF
>TRBV7-9|TRBJ2-7
CASSFPLYYEQYF
>TRBV2|TRBJ1-1
CASSKSGGFDTEAFF
>TRBV12-3/TRBV12-4|TRBJ1-4
CASSSMRRTNEKLFF
>TRBV6-5|TRBJ2-3
CASSYIGGTDTQYF
>TRBV5-6|TRBJ1-1
CASSAGQGTWNTEAFF
>TRBV12-2|TRBJ2-5
CASRLGRIRLLQETQYF
>TRBV18|TRBJ1-1
CASSPSPGSAAFF
>TRBV3-1|TRBJ1-2
CASSPLSTHDGYTF
>TRBV7-2|TRBJ2-2
CASSLAILSGELFF